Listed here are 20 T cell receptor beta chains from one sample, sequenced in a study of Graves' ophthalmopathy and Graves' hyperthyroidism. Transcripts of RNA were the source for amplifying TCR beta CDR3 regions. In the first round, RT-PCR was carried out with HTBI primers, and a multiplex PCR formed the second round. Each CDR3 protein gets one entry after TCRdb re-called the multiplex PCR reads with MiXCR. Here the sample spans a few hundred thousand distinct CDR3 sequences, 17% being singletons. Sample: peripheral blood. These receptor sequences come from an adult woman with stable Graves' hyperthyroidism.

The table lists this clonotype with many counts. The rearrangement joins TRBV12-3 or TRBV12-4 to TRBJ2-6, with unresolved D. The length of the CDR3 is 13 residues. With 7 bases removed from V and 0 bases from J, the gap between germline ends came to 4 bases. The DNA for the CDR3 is TGTGCCAGCACGGGCTCTGGGGCCAACGTCCTGACTTTC. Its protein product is CASTGSGANVLTF.

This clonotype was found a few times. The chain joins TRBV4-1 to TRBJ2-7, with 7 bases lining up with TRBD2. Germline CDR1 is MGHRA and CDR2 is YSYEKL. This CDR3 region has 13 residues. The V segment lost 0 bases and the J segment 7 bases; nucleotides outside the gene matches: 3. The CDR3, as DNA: TGCGCCAGCAGCCAAGAGCGGGGGTGGGAGCAGTACTTC. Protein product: CASSQERGWEQYF.

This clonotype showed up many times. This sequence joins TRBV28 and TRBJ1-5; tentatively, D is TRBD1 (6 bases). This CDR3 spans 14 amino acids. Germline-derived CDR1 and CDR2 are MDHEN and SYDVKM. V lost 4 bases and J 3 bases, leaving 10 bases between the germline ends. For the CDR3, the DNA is TGTGCCAGCAGTTCCGACAGGCTCAATCAGCCCCAGCATTTT. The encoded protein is CASSSDRLNQPQHF. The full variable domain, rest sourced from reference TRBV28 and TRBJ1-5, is DVKVTQSSRYLVKRTGEKVFLECVQDMDHENMFWYRQDPGLGLRLIYFSYDVKMKEKGDIPEGYSVSREKKERFSLILESASTNQTSMYLCASSSDRLNQPQHFGDGTRLSIL.

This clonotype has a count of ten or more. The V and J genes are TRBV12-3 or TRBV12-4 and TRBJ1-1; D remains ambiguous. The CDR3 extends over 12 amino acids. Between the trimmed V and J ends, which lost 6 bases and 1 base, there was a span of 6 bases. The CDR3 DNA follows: TGTGCCAGCAGAGGGCCGAACACTGAAGCTTTCTTT. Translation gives CASRGPNTEAFF.

The CDR3 reads CASSQASGTGAYEQYF. In DNA form, the CDR3 reads TGTGCCAGCAGCCAAGCTTCCGGGACAGGGGCTTACGAGCAGTACTTC. The J gene is TRBJ2-7, the V gene TRBV4-2, with TRBD1 matching over 10 bases. The germline V gene has CDR1 LGHNA and CDR2 YNFKEQ. V dropped 1 base and J dropped 4; count of bases not matched to a gene: 7. CDR3 length: 16 residues.

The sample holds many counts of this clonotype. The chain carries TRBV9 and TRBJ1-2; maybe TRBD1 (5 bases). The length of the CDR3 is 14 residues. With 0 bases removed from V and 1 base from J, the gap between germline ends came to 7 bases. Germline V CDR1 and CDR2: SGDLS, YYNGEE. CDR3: CASSVGQHNYGYTF. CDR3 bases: TGTGCCAGCAGCGTAGGACAGCATAACTATGGCTACACCTTC.

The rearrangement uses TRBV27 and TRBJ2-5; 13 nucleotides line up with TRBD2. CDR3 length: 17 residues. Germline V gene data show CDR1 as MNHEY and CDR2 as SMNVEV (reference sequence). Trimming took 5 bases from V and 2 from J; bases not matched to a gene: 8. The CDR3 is CASSLRLAGGNQETQYF. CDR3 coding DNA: TGTGCCAGCAGTCTCCGACTAGCGGGAGGAAATCAAGAGACCCAGTACTTC.

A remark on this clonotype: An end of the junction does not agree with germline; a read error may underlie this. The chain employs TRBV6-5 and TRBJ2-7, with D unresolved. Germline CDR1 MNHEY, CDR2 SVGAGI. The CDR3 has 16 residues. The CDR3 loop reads CASSYSRASLSYDQYF. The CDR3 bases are TGTGCCAGCAGTTACTCAAGGGCCAGTCTCTCCTACGATCAGTACTTC.

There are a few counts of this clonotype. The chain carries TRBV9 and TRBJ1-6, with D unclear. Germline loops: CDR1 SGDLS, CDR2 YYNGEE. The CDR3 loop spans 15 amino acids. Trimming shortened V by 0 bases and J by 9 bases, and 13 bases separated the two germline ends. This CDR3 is CASSVGRSSGSPLHF. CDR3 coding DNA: TGTGCCAGCAGCGTAGGAAGGTCCTCGGGTTCACCCCTCCACTTT.

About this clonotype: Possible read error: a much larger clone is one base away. The CDR3: CASSLLGGENIKYF. CDR3 nucleotide sequence: TGTGCCAGCAGCTTACTGGGGGGAGAAAACATTAAGTACTTC. V and J are TRBV7-2 and TRBJ2-4, with D maybe TRBD2 (6 bases). The CDR3 totals 14 residues. Looked up from germline, CDR1 is SGHTA and CDR2 is FQGNSA.

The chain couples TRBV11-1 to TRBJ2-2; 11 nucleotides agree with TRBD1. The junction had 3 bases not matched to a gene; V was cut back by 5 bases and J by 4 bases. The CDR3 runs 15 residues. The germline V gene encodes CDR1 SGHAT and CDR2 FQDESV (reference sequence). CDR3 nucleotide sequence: TGTGCCAGCAGCATGGGGACAGGGGGCACCGGGGAGCTGTTTTTT. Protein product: CASSMGTGGTGELFF.

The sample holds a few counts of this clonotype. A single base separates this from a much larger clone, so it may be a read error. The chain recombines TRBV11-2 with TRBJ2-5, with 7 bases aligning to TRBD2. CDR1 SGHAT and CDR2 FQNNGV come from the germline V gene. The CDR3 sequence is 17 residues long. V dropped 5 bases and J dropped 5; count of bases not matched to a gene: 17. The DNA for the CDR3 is TGTGCCAGCAGCCCCCAGGGACTATCGGGAGGTCATGAGACCCAGTACTTC. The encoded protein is CASSPQGLSGGHETQYF.

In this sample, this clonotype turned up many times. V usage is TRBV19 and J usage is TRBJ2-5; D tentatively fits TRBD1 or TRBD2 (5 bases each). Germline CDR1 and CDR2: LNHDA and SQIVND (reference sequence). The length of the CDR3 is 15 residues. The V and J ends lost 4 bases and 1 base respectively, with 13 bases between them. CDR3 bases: TGTGCCAGTAGTACCCCGGGACGTAGCCAAGAGACCCAGTACTTC. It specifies CASSTPGRSQETQYF.

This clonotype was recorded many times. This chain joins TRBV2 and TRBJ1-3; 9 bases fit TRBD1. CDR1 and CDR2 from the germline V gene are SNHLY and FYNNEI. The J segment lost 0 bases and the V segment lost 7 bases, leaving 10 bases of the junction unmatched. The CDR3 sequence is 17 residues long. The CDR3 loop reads CASKPGQGRTSGNTIYF. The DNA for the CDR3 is TGTGCCAGCAAACCGGGACAGGGTAGGACCTCTGGAAACACCATATATTTT.

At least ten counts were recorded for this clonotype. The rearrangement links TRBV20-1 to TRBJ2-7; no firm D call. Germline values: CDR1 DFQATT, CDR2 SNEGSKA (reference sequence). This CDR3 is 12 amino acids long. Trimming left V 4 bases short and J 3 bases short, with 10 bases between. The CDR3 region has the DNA TGCAGTGCTACGTTGGCGGACTACGAGCAGTACTTC. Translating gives CSATLADYEQYF.

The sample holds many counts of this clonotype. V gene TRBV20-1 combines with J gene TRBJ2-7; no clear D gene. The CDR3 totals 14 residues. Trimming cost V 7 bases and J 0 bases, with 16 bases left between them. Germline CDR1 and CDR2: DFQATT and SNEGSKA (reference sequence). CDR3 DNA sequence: TGCAGTGTTCCGTCGGCGGTTAGCTCCTACGAGCAGTACTTC. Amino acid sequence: CSVPSAVSSYEQYF.

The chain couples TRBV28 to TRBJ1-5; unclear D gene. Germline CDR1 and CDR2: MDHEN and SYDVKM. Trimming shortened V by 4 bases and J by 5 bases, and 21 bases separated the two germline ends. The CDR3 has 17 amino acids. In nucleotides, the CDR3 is TGTGCCAGCAGTTACCAAATCCGGACCGTTGAAGATCAGCCCCAGCATTTT. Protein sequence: CASSYQIRTVEDQPQHF.

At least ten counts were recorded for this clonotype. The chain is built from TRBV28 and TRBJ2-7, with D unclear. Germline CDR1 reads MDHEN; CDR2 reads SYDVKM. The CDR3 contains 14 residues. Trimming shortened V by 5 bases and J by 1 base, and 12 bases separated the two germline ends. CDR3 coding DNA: TGTGCCAGCAGTAGGGTTGTACGGTCCTACGAGCAGTACTTC. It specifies CASSRVVRSYEQYF.

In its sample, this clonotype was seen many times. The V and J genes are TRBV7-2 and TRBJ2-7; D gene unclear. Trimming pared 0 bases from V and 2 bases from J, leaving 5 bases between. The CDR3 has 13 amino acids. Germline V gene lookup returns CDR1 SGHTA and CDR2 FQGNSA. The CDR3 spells CASSLAVTYEQYF. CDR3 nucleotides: TGTGCCAGCAGCTTAGCGGTCACCTACGAGCAGTACTTC.

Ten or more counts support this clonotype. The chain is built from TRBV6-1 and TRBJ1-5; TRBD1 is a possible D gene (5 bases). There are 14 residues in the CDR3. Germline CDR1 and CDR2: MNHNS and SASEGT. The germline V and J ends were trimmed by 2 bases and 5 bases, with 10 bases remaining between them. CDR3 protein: CASSEMGEYQPQHF. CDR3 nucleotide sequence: TGTGCCAGCAGTGAAATGGGGGAGTATCAGCCCCAGCATTTT.